This TCR beta chain was identified in a study of naive and memory T cell subsets. Broader study findings: Naive repertoires, especially CD8, held a few larger clonotypes, possibly memory cells re-expressing CD45RA.

The CDR3 runs 13 residues. Trimming pared 8 bases from V and 5 bases from J, leaving 12 bases between. CDR1 KGHDR and CDR2 SFDVKD come from the germline V gene. As concerns this clonotype: Its antigen is unknown.

The beta constant-region primer was an equimolar mix of two oligonucleotides covering TRBC1 and TRBC2. Nested alpha and beta constant-region primers with the SP2 primer drove four PCR rounds on ligated cDNA. TCRdb reprocessed the UMI-ligation and nested PCR reads via MiXCR and lists one record per CDR3 protein. Of around 83,000 distinct CDR3 sequences listed, approximately 10% were seen once; the top ten hold around 0.13%. Four subsets defined by CD45RA and CD27 were sorted after CD3, CD4, CD8 and live/dead staining. The chain joins TRBV24-1 to TRBJ2-1, with unresolved D. The specimen sequenced was naive CD4+ T cells from blood. The sequence was obtained from a human donor in good health. This chain's CDR3 is CATNNSFHNEQFF. The DNA of the CDR3 is TGTGCCACCAATAACAGCTTTCACAATGAGCAGTTCTTC.